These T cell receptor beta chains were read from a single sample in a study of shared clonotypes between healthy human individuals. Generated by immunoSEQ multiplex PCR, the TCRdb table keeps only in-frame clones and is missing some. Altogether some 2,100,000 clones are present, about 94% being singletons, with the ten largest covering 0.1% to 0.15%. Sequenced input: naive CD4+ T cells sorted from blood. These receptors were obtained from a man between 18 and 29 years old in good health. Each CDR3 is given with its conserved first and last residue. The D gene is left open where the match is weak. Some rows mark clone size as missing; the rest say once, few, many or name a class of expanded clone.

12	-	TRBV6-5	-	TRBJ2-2	CASRRNTGELFF	TGTGCCAGCAGGCGCAACACCGGGGAGCTGTTTTTT
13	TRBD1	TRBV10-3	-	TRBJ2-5	CAISGTGKETQYF	TGTGCCATCAGCGGGACAGGGAAAGAGACCCAGTACTTC
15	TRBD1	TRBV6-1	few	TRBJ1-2	CASSEGQRTNYGYTF	TGTGCCAGCAGTGAGGGACAGAGAACTAACTATGGCTACACCTTC
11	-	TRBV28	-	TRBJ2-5	CASRSQETQYF	TGTGCCAGCAGATCCCAAGAGACCCAGTACTTC
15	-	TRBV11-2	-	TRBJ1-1	CASSLDWGGRTEAFF	TGTGCCAGCAGCTTAGATTGGGGGGGGAGGACTGAAGCTTTCTTT
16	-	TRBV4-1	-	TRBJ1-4	CASSQDGRGGNEKLFF	TGCGCCAGCAGCCAAGATGGCAGGGGTGGAAATGAAAAACTGTTTTTT
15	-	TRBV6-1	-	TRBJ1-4	CASSPPGVGNEKLFF	TGTGCCAGCAGTCCCCCCGGAGTGGGTAATGAAAAACTGTTTTTT
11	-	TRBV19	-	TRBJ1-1	CASNLNTEAFF	TGTGCCAGTAATTTGAACACTGAAGCTTTCTTT
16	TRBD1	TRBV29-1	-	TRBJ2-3	CSVEGLVQGGTDTQYF	TGCAGCGTTGAAGGTTTGGTACAGGGGGGCACAGATACGCAGTATTTT
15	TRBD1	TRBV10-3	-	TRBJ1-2	CAISDFVGQGDGYTF	TGTGCCATCAGTGATTTCGTAGGACAGGGGGATGGCTACACCTTC
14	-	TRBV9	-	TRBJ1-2	CASSVGEGDYGYTF	TGTGCCAGCAGCGTAGGGGAGGGGGACTATGGCTACACCTTC
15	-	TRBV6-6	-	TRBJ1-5	CASSYSTSDNQPQHF	TGTGCCAGCAGTTACTCGACTTCAGACAATCAGCCCCAGCATTTT
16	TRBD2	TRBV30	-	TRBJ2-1	CAWSVRGTSGYNEQFF	TGTGCCTGGAGTGTACGAGGGACTAGCGGGTACAATGAGCAGTTCTTC
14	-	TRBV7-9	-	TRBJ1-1	CASSLQGTNTEAFF	TGTGCCAGCAGCTTACAGGGAACGAACACTGAAGCTTTCTTT
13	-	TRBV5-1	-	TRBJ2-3	CASSPPTGDTQYF	TGCGCCAGCAGCCCCCCGACAGGAGATACGCAGTATTTT
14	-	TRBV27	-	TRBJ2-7	CASSLRAGLGEQYF	TGTGCCAGCAGTTTACGGGCGGGTCTGGGGGAGCAGTACTTC
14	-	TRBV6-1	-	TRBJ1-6	CASGAGDISSPLHF	TGTGCCAGTGGAGCCGGGGACATCAGCTCACCCCTCCACTTT
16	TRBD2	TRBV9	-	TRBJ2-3	CASSAARLAGLDTQYF	TGTGCCAGCAGCGCAGCGCGACTAGCGGGATTGGATACGCAGTATTTT
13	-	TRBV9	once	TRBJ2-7	CASSVDNGGEQYF	TGTGCCAGCAGCGTAGATAATGGCGGGGAGCAGTACTTC
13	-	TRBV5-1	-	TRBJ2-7	CASSFLQSGEQYF	TGCGCCAGCAGCTTTTTACAATCCGGCGAGCAGTACTTC
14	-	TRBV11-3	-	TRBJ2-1	CASSHAWRNNEQFF	TGTGCCAGCAGCCACGCTTGGCGGAACAATGAGCAGTTCTTC
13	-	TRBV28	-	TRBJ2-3	CASSTSLGDTQYF	TGTGCCAGCAGCACCTCCTTAGGAGATACGCAGTATTTT
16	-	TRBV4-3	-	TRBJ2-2	CASSQTAGRVTGELFF	TGCGCCAGCAGCCAAACAGCAGGGCGGGTGACCGGGGAGCTGTTTTTT
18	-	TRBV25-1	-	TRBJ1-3	CASSDTRGTTISGNTIYF	TGTGCCAGCAGTGACACCCGGGGCACCACGATCTCTGGAAACACCATATATTTT
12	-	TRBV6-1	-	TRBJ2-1	CASSPGYNEQFF	TGTGCCAGCAGCCCAGGGTACAATGAGCAGTTCTTC